This T cell receptor (beta chain) is from a study of T cell repertoires in cytomegalovirus infection. The overall study: Public TCR beta signatures provided an indication of both CMV infection and a matching HLA type. Study-wide findings and caveats: The ex vivo response was dominated by HLA-C-restricted CMV-specific TCR beta clonotypes.

This CDR3 contains 12 residues. The V gene lost 1 base and the J gene lost 4 bases, with 5 bases spanning the gap. Germline V gene sequence: CDR1 SGHKS, CDR2 YYEKEE (reference sequence). MiXCR was run by TCRdb on the reads, yielding one entry per CDR3 protein. This table has around 55,000 distinct CDR3 sequences, roughly 20% appearing once. A note on this clonotype: Its target is unknown.

This sample comprised CD8+ T cells from cultured PBMCs, obtained from culture after CMV antigen stimulation. This chain joins TRBV5-5 and TRBJ1-2; no clear D. The source of this sequence is a human donor in good health (CMV status not recorded). Some clones in this sample may be carry-over from other donors' samples. The CDR3, as DNA: TGTGCCAGCAGCTTGTCCAGCTATGGCTACACCTTC. Its protein product is CASSLSSYGYTF.